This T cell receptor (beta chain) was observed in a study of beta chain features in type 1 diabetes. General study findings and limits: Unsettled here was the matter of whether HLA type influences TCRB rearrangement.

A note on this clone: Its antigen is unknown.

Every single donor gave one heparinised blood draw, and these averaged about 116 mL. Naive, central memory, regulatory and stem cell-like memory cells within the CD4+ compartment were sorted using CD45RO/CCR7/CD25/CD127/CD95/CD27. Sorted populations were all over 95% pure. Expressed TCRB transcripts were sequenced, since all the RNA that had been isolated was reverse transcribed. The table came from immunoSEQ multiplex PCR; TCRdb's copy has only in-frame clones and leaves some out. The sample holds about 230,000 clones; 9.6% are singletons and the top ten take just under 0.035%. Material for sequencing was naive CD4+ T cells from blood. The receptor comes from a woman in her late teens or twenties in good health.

Here the CDR3 reads CASSLGQGVYNEQFF. The CDR3, as DNA: TGTGCCAGCAGCCTGGGACAGGGGGTCTACAATGAGCAGTTCTTC. The rearrangement uses TRBV5-8 and TRBJ2-1; 11 bases map to TRBD1. Germline-derived CDR1 and CDR2 are SGHTS and YDEGEE. The CDR3 has 15 amino acids. V was clipped by 4 bases and J by 3 bases; unmatched bases: 3.